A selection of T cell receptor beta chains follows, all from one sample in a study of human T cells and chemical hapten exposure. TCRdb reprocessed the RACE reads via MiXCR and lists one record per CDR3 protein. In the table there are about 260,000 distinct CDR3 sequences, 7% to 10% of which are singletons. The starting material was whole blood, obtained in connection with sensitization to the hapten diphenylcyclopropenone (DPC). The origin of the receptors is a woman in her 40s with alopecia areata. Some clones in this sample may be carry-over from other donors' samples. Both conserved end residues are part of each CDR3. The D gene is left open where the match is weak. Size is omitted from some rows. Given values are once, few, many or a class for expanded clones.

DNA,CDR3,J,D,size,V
TGTGCCAGCAGCTTAGCCGGGACAGATAATTCACCCCTCCACTTT,CASSLAGTDNSPLHF,TRBJ1-6,TRBD1,NA,TRBV7-6
TGTGCCAGCAGTTTAAGGCAGGGCGGTCGGAGCAATCAGCCCCAGCATTTT,CASSLRQGGRSNQPQHF,TRBJ1-5,NA,few,TRBV12-3/TRBV12-4
TGTGCCAGCAGTTCCCCGTCGGGTAGCGGGAGCTACGAGCAGTACTTC,CASSSPSGSGSYEQYF,TRBJ2-7,TRBD2,few,TRBV28
TGTGCCAGCAGTGAAGTACTAGGCTCCTACGAGCAGTACTTC,CASSEVLGSYEQYF,TRBJ2-7,NA,NA,TRBV7-2
TGTGCCAGCCCTCGGAAGGCGGACAGGGGTTACGAGCAGTACTTC,CASPRKADRGYEQYF,TRBJ2-7,TRBD1,few,TRBV27
TGTGCCAGCGATGGCCCACGTAATTCTGGGGCCAACGTCCTGACTTTC,CASDGPRNSGANVLTF,TRBJ2-6,NA,few,TRBV12-3/TRBV12-4
TGCGCCAGCAGCCAAGATAGGACCTTAGCCAAAAACATTCAGTACTTC,CASSQDRTLAKNIQYF,TRBJ2-4,NA,NA,TRBV4-3
TGTGCCAGCAGCCAAACTAGCGGGAGTTGGGATACGCAGTATTTT,CASSQTSGSWDTQYF,TRBJ2-3,TRBD2,once,TRBV7-2
TGCAGTGGCGCGAAAGGTGACACTGAAGCTTTCTTT,CSGAKGDTEAFF,TRBJ1-1,NA,NA,TRBV20-1
TGTGCCAGCAGCCCTTGGACTGCGCTCAATCAGCCCCAGCATTTT,CASSPWTALNQPQHF,TRBJ1-5,NA,NA,TRBV7-9
TGCAGTGCTAGACCCCTACGACTAGCGGAGAGCTCCTACAATGAGCAGTTCTTC,CSARPLRLAESSYNEQFF,TRBJ2-1,TRBD2,NA,TRBV20-1
TGCAGCGTCCGCCGGTCTTACTCTGGGGCCAACGTCCTGACTTTC,CSVRRSYSGANVLTF,TRBJ2-6,NA,NA,TRBV29-1
TGTGCCAGCAGTTCACAGGGGAGGGGAAACACCATATATTTT,CASSSQGRGNTIYF,TRBJ1-3,TRBD1,NA,TRBV12-3/TRBV12-4
TGTGCCAGCAGCTTAGCGAGGGTTGGAGGCTACACCTTC,CASSLARVGGYTF,TRBJ1-2,NA,NA,TRBV7-2
TGTGCCAGCAGTACACTCGGGACAGGGGTTTACGAGCAGTACTTC,CASSTLGTGVYEQYF,TRBJ2-7,TRBD1,NA,TRBV5-5
TGCGCCAGCACCTCCCAAATCGGGGTTAATGAAAAACTGTTTTTT,CASTSQIGVNEKLFF,TRBJ1-4,NA,NA,TRBV4-3
TGTGCCAGCACCTGGACAGGGGGCGATACGCAGTATTTT,CASTWTGGDTQYF,TRBJ2-3,TRBD1,NA,TRBV12-3/TRBV12-4
TGCAGCGCCTATGACACCGATGGCTACACCTTC,CSAYDTDGYTF,TRBJ1-2,NA,few,TRBV29-1
TGCAGTGCTAGAGAAGGGGCGGGGCAGTCCTATGGCTACACCTTC,CSAREGAGQSYGYTF,TRBJ1-2,NA,few,TRBV20-1
TGTGCCAGCAGCGGACAGGGCCGGGAGACCCAGTACTTC,CASSGQGRETQYF,TRBJ2-5,TRBD1,many,TRBV27
TGTGCCAGTAGTTCGGGACTACCCCTCACAGATACGCAGTATTTT,CASSSGLPLTDTQYF,TRBJ2-3,TRBD2,few,TRBV19
TGTGCTAGTGCCCTGACTAGCGGGAATGAGCAGTTCTTC,CASALTSGNEQFF,TRBJ2-1,TRBD2,many,TRBV12-5
TGTGCCAGCAGTCTATGGACAACTGCTGGCTACACCTTC,CASSLWTTAGYTF,TRBJ1-2,NA,NA,TRBV2
TGTGCCAGCAGCCCCGGGATAGGGCTAGGGAACACTGAAGCTTTCTTT,CASSPGIGLGNTEAFF,TRBJ1-1,NA,NA,TRBV6-2/TRBV6-3
TGTGCCAGCAGCCCAAATGGACAGGACTATGGCTACACCTTC,CASSPNGQDYGYTF,TRBJ1-2,TRBD1,NA,TRBV12-3/TRBV12-4
TGTGCCAGCAGCCAAGGACGGTATTCCTATCAGCCCCAGCATTTT,CASSQGRYSYQPQHF,TRBJ1-5,NA,few,TRBV7-2
TGTGCCAGCAGCGTAGGCGGGGGCACCAACGTCCTGACTTTC,CASSVGGGTNVLTF,TRBJ2-6,NA,many,TRBV7-3
TGTGCCAGCAGCTTAGATATGCTAGCGGGAGGCTACGAGCAGTACTTC,CASSLDMLAGGYEQYF,TRBJ2-7,TRBD2,few,TRBV7-9
TGTGCCAGCAGCTTGACCCCGCGGGGAGGGGGATGGAGCACTGAAGCTTTCTTT,CASSLTPRGGGWSTEAFF,TRBJ1-1,NA,NA,TRBV11-1
TGCAGTGCTAGGACAGGGGTTACTTACAATGAGCAGTTCTTC,CSARTGVTYNEQFF,TRBJ2-1,TRBD1,NA,TRBV20-1
TGTGCCAGCAGGGGCTGGTCTAGCGGGACATCCTACAATGAGCAGTTCTTC,CASRGWSSGTSYNEQFF,TRBJ2-1,TRBD2,many,TRBV12-3/TRBV12-4